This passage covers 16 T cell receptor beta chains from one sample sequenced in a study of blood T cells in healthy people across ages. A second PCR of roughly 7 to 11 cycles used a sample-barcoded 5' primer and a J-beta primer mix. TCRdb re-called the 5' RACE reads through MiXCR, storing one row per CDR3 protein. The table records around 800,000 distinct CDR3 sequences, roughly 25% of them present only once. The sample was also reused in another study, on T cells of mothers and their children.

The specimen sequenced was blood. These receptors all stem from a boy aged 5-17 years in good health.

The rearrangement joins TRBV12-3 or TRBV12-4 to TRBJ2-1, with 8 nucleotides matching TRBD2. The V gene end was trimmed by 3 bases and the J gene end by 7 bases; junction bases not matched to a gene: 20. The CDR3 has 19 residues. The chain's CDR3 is CASSFFGYSGMGKGNEQFF. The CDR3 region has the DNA TGTGCCAGCAGTTTTTTCGGGTATAGCGGGATGGGGAAGGGGAATGAGCAGTTCTTC.

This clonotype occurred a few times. Here the CDR3 DNA reads TGTGCCAGCAGTTACTCGGGGCTAGCGGGGACGAGCTCCTACAATGAGCAGTTCTTC. It encodes CASSYSGLAGTSSYNEQFF. The rearrangement links TRBV6-2 or TRBV6-3 to TRBJ2-1; 9 bases fit TRBD2. CDR1 is MNHEY and CDR2 is SVGEGT in the germline V gene. This CDR3 is built from 19 residues. With 0 bases clipped from V and 0 bases from J, the junction kept 9 bases outside the gene matches.

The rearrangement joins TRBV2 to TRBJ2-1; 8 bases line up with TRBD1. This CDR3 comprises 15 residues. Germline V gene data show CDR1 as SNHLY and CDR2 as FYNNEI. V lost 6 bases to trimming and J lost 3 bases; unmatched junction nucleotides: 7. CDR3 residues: CASRRQGTGYNEQFF. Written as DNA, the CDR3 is TGTGCCAGCAGGCGACAGGGGACTGGCTACAATGAGCAGTTCTTC.

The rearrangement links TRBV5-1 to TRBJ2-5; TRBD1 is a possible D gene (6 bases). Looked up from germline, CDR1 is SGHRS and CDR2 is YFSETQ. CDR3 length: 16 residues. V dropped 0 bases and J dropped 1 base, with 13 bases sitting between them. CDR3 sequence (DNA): TGCGCCAGCAGCTTGGGATATACAGGGTCCCAAGAGACCCAGTACTTC. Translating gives CASSLGYTGSQETQYF.

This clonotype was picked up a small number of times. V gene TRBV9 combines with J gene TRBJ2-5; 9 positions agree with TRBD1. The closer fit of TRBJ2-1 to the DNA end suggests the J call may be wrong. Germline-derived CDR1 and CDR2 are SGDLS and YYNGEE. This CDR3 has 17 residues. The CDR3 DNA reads TGTGCCAGCAGCATCTTAGGACGGACAGGGGTCAGCCATGAGCAGTTCTTC. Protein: CASSILGRTGVSHEQFF.

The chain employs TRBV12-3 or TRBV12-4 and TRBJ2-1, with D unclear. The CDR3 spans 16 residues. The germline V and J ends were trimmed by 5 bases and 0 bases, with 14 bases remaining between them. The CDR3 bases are TGTGCCAGCAGTCTCCCCCGGCGTAGCTCCTACAATGAGCAGTTCTTC. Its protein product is CASSLPRRSSYNEQFF.

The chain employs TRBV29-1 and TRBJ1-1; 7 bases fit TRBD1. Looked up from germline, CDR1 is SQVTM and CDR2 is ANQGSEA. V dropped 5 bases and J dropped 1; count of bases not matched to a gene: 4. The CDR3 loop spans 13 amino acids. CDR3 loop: CSVHQGGNTEAFF. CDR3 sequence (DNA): TGCAGCGTTCATCAGGGGGGGAACACTGAAGCTTTCTTT. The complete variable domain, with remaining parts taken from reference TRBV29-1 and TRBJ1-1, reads SAVISQKPSRDICQRGTSLTIQCQVDSQVTMMFWYRQQPGQSLTLIATANQGSEATYESGFVIDKFPISRPNLTFSTLTVSNMSPEDSSIYLCSVHQGGNTEAFFGQGTRLTVV.

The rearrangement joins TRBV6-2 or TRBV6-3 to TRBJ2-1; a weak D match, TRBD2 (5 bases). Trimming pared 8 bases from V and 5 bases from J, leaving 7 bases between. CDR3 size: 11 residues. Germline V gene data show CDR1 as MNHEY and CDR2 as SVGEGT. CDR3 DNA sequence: TGTGCCAGCCAGCGGAACAATGAGCAGTTCTTC. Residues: CASQRNNEQFF.

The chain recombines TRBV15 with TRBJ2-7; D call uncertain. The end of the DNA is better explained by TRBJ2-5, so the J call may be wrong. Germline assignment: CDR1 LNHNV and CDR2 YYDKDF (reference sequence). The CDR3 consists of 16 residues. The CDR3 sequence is CATSRDGGGSGETQYF. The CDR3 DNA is TGTGCCACCAGCAGGGATGGTGGCGGATCCGGGGAGACCCAGTACTTC.

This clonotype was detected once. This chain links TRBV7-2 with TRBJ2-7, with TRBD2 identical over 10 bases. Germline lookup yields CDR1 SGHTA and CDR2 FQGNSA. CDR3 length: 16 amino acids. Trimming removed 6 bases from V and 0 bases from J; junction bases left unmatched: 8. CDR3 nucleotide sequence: TGTGCCAGCAGTTACGGAAGCGGGGGGGGCTCCTACGAGCAGTACTTC. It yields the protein CASSYGSGGGSYEQYF.

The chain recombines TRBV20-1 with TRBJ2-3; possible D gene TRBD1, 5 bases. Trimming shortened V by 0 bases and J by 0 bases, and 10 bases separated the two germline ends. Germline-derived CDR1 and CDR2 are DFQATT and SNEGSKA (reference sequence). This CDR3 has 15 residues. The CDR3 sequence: CSARDRQGSTDTQYF. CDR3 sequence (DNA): TGCAGTGCTAGAGATCGCCAGGGTAGCACAGATACGCAGTATTTT.

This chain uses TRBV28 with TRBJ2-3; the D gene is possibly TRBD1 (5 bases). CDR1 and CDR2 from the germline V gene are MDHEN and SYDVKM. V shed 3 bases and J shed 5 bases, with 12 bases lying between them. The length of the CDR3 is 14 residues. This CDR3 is CASSLLVQEDTQYF. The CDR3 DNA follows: TGTGCCAGCAGTTTGTTGGTACAGGAAGATACGCAGTATTTT.

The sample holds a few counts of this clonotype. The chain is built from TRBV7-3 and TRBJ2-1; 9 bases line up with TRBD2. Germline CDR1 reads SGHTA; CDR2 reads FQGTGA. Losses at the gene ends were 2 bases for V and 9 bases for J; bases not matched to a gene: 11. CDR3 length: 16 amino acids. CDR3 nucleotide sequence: TGTGCCAGCAGCTTATTGGGCGGGAGGGACGCCGGTGAGCAGTTCTTC. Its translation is CASSLLGGRDAGEQFF.

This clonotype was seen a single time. In DNA form, the CDR3 reads TGTGCCACCAGTGCGGGTACGGCGGACAATGAGCAGTTCTTC. Translating it yields CATSAGTADNEQFF. This chain links TRBV24-1 with TRBJ2-1; no reliable D call. Trimming removed 5 bases at V and 5 bases at J, with 12 bases between. The CDR3 loop spans 14 amino acids. The germline V gene has CDR1 KGHDR and CDR2 SFDVKD.

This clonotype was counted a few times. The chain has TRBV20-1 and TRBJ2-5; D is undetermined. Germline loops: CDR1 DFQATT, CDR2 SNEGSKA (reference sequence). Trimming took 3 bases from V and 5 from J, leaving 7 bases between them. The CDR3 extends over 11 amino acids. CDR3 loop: CSAREKETQYF. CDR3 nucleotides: TGCAGTGCTAGGGAAAAGGAGACCCAGTACTTC.

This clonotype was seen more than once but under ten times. The CDR3 is CSAQRGAGEAGELFF. As DNA, the CDR3 is TGCAGTGCTCAACGCGGGGCAGGGGAGGCCGGGGAGCTGTTTTTT. This chain connects TRBV20-1 to TRBJ2-2; the D call may be TRBD1 or TRBD2 (6 bases each). From germline, CDR1 is DFQATT and CDR2 SNEGSKA (reference sequence). V lost 5 bases and J 6 bases, leaving 19 bases between the germline ends. The CDR3 contains 15 residues.